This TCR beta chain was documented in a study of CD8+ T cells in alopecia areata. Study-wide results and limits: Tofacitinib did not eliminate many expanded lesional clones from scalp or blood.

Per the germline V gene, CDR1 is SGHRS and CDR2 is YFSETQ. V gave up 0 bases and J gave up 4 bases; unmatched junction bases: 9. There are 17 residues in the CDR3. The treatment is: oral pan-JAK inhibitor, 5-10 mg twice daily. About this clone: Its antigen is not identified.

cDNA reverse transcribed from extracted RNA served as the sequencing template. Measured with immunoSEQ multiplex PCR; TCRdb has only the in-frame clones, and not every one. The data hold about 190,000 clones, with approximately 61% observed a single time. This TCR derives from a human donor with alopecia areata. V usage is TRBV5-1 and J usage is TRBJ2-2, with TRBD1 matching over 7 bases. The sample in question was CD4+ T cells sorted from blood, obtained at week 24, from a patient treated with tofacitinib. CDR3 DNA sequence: TGCGCCAGCAGCTTGGACGGATACAGGGGACCCACCGGGGAGCTGTTTTTT. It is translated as CASSLDGYRGPTGELFF.